The following is a T cell receptor (beta chain) sequence with its context. This clonotype was observed at least ten times. There is no known antigen for this receptor. There are no base qualities to consult, and no much larger clone falls within one base. Blood bank volunteers in Maryland, USA served as the healthy controls. For the unsorted PBMC libraries, 2 million PBMCs were stored in RNAlater at -80 degrees C until RNA extraction and were used to generate the libraries. Peripheral blood was subjected to Ficoll-Hypaque density gradient centrifugation to isolate PBMCs, which were then cryopreserved in liquid nitrogen. This entry comes from a study of neurological immune-mediated disorders (dated by TCRdb to the late 2010s). Background on the whole study: Peripheral blood TCR-beta repertoires from HTLV-I-associated myelopathy (HAM/TSP) patients, multiple sclerosis patients and healthy controls were compared by UMI-based sequencing. The 90 to 120 TCR-beta libraries covered PBMC samples along with longitudinal samples, technical triplicates, and paired sorted CD4+ and CD8+ T-cell subsets. The cohort comprised roughly 65 subjects: approximately 15 HAM/TSP patients, 35 or so multiple sclerosis patients and approximately 20 healthy controls. Results and caveats for the whole study, not just this receptor: TCR clonal expansion was highest in HAM/TSP patients and lowest in MS patients, with MS patients falling below even healthy controls. Expanded clones from different subjects shared no identical CDR3 amino acid sequences, which suggests that TCR-beta repertoires were private in all groups.

Based on the germline V gene (reference sequence), the CDR1 and CDR2 sequences are DFQATT and SNEGSKA. The cysteine opens and the phenylalanine closes a CDR3 of 13 amino acids. The read is trimmed to its CDR3 DNA, 39 bases read in frame from base 1. V lost 6 bases and J lost 5 bases, and the count of bases not matched to a germline gene is 8. cDNA was synthesized by template-switch 5'RACE using a primer carrying a 10-nucleotide random unique molecular identifier by which each TCR transcript was tagged. Over 160 million TCR-beta sequences, covering 15-18 subjects, were produced in each sequencing run. The RNeasy kit was used for extraction of total RNA. The KAPA Real-time Library Amplification kit was used to amplify TCR-beta VDJ regions with primers targeting the TCR constant region and the 5'RACE anchor. Sample indexes and Illumina adaptors were added in a first PCR, after which library yield was increased in a second PCR. After Ampure bead purification, the roughly 650 bp TCR product was size-selected on a 2% E-gel SizeSelection system. Before pooling, library quality was assessed on a Bioanalyzer, concentration was determined with Qubit, and library quantification was performed with the Kapa Library Quantification kit. Libraries were sequenced paired-end 2 x 150 bp on an Illumina HiSeq 2500. To increase sequence diversity, about 23-32% phiX was spiked into each library pool. The paper's processing steps were these. The UMI-based MiGEC pipeline processed quality-filtered reads and removed over 80% of raw TCR sequences during error correction. IMGT germline references were used for alignment of VDJ genes, and clonotypes were defined by a unique CDR3 amino acid sequence together with V-J genes. Clonal expansion, Shannon diversity and CDR3 relatedness (CalcPairwiseDistances, ClusterSamples) were evaluated with VDJtools, and phylogenetic trees were built with CLCbio workbench. Clones with at least 8 unique UMIs were defined as expanded, with this threshold being based on coefficient-of-variation modelling across technical triplicates. Through fastp at Q25 and MiXCR, TCRdb rebuilt clones from the public reads, retaining in-frame beta chains. Rows are combined by CDR3 protein, so each entry shows the most common genes and DNA. TCRdb's processing, not the study's, gives the V and J calls here. This sample holds 27,000 or so distinct CDR3 sequences; 20% to 25% were observed only once. The biggest ten clones account for about a sixth of the sample.

The receptor comes from a woman aged 55 to 70 in good health. Sequencing input: PBMCs. The chain is assembled from TRBV20-1 and TRBJ2-7, and 9 bases in between align with TRBD2. The base sequence is TGCAGTGCAGGAGGGACTAGCAAACACGAGCAGTACTTC. Its translation is CSAGGTSKHEQYF.